These 13 T cell receptor beta chains were all obtained from the same sample, sequenced in a study of identical twins. TCRdb called the 5' RACE reads again in MiXCR, with one record for every CDR3 protein. The sample comprises 650,000 to 800,000 distinct CDR3 sequences, around 8.6% of which are singletons, and approximately 0.89% rests with the top ten. These same data were also listed under a study on yellow fever vaccine responses in identical twins.

The sequencing sample was made of PBMCs. Receptors were obtained from a woman under 30 in good health.

Many counts were recorded for this clonotype. The V gene is TRBV12-3 or TRBV12-4, the J gene TRBJ1-1; TRBD1 matches at 8 bases. J lost 4 bases, V lost 5 bases, and 9 bases had no gene match. The CDR3 sequence is 15 residues long. The DNA for the CDR3 is TGTGCCAGCAGTGCAATGCAGGGGGCGAGCACTGAAGCTTTCTTT. Protein product: CASSAMQGASTEAFF.

This clonotype was observed a few times. The chain links TRBV10-1 to TRBJ2-2; D remains ambiguous. The germline V gene has CDR1 WNHNN and CDR2 SYGVQD (reference sequence). V lost 7 bases and J lost 5, with 8 bases in between. This CDR3 contains 12 residues. The CDR3 region is CASMGQTGELFF. The CDR3 DNA reads as TGCGCCAGCATGGGTCAGACCGGGGAGCTGTTTTTT.

This chain links TRBV20-1 with TRBJ2-7; D is unclear. V lost 3 bases and J 0 bases, leaving 12 bases between the germline ends. CDR3 length: 14 residues. Germline V CDR1 and CDR2: DFQATT, SNEGSKA (reference sequence). For the CDR3, the DNA is TGCAGTGCTAGGTCCCAGTCCACCTCCTACGAGCAGTACTTC. Residues: CSARSQSTSYEQYF.

This clonotype occurred a few times. The chain recombines TRBV6-2 or TRBV6-3 with TRBJ2-1; 13 bases fit TRBD2. V shed 6 bases, J shed 1 base, and the junction held 6 bases outside the gene matches. The germline V gene has CDR1 MNHEY and CDR2 SVGEGT. The CDR3 has 17 residues. The CDR3 loop reads CASSPRGLAGSYNEQFF. DNA for the CDR3: TGTGCCAGCAGCCCTCGGGGACTAGCGGGGTCCTACAATGAGCAGTTCTTC.

This clonotype was seen many times. The chain links TRBV24-1 to TRBJ2-2; 9 bases fit TRBD1. This CDR3 is built from 17 residues. Germline CDR1 and CDR2: KGHDR and SFDVKD. V lost 2 bases to trimming and J lost 6 bases; unmatched junction nucleotides: 9. CDR3 in amino acids: CATSDYRGLFHAGELFF. As DNA, the CDR3 is TGTGCCACCAGTGATTACAGGGGGCTTTTCCACGCCGGGGAGCTGTTTTTT.

This clonotype occurred many times. CDR3 amino acids: CASRVMANTEAFF. The CDR3, as DNA: TGCGCCAGCAGGGTGATGGCGAACACTGAAGCTTTCTTT. The chain joins TRBV5-1 to TRBJ1-1, with D unresolved. The CDR3 is made up of 13 amino acids. The V and J ends lost 5 bases and 1 base respectively, with 9 bases between them. Germline V lookup: CDR1 SGHRS, CDR2 YFSETQ.

The chain is built from TRBV28 and TRBJ2-7, with D possibly called TRBD1 or TRBD2 (5 bases each). There are 16 residues in the CDR3. Trimming removed 4 bases at V and 2 bases at J, with 18 bases between. The germline CDR1 and CDR2 sequences are MDHEN and SYDVKM. In nucleotides, the CDR3 is TGTGCCAGCAGTTCCAGGGACGGGACGTACCCCTACGAGCAGTACTTC. Its translation: CASSSRDGTYPYEQYF.

The chain uses TRBV24-1 and TRBJ2-3; D possibly corresponds to TRBD1 (6 bases). Germline V gene sequence: CDR1 KGHDR, CDR2 SFDVKD. Trimming stripped 6 bases from V and 2 bases from J, with 11 bases between. The length of the CDR3 is 14 residues. The CDR3: CATSPTGLTDTQYF. Written as DNA, the CDR3 is TGTGCCACCAGTCCAACAGGGCTCACAGATACGCAGTATTTT.

This clonotype came up a few times. The genes are TRBV20-1 and TRBJ2-5; possible D gene TRBD1, 5 bases. This CDR3 spans 14 amino acids. Per the germline V gene, CDR1 is DFQATT and CDR2 is SNEGSKA (reference sequence). V lost 1 base to trimming and J lost 4 bases, with 13 bases between them. CDR3 amino acids: CSARALRASETQYF. As DNA, the CDR3 is TGCAGTGCTAGAGCCCTCAGGGCGTCAGAGACCCAGTACTTC.

This clonotype was picked up a small number of times. It is likely a read error, because the conserved phenylalanine at the end of the CDR3 is missing. The limits of the CDR3 on the DNA are not certain, so only TCRdb's listed CDR3 is given. J is TRBJ2-3 and V is TRBV5-5; the table gives TRBD1 as D, unverified against the DNA. The germline V gene has CDR1 SGHKS and CDR2 YYEKEE (reference sequence). The CDR3 is 13 residues long, ends included. The CDR3: CASSPEPGHGLFA.

V usage is TRBV6-1 and J usage is TRBJ2-5, with D possibly TRBD2 on 6 matching bases. The CDR3 has 15 residues. Looked up from germline, CDR1 is MNHNS and CDR2 is SASEGT. Trimming cost V 0 bases and J 5 bases, with 13 bases left between them. CDR3 protein: CASSEALGGVETQYF. CDR3 bases: TGTGCCAGCAGTGAAGCGCTGGGCGGGGTTGAGACCCAGTACTTC.

This sequence joins TRBV29-1 and TRBJ2-7, with 14 bases matching TRBD2. This CDR3 is 13 amino acids long. Germline CDR1 and CDR2: SQVTM and ANQGSEA. The junction had 4 bases not matched to a gene; V was cut back by 7 bases and J by 5 bases. The DNA of the CDR3 is TGCAGCGGTCGACTAGCGGGAGGGCACGAGCAGTACTTC. It translates to CSGRLAGGHEQYF.

The J gene is TRBJ2-7, the V gene TRBV15; TRBD2 agrees at 8 bases. There are 13 residues in the CDR3. Germline V lookup: CDR1 LNHNV, CDR2 YYDKDF (reference sequence). With V trimmed by 4 bases and J by 4 bases, 3 bases remained unmatched. In DNA form, the CDR3 reads TGTGCCACCAGCAACGGGAGGGGGTACGAGCAGTACTTC. It codes for CATSNGRGYEQYF.